These 8 T cell receptor beta chains originate from one sample sequenced in a study of cytomegalovirus exposure and HLA in healthy donors (dated by TCRdb to 2016 to 2017). Receptors were amplified or captured by the immunoSEQ multiplex PCR assay. For the multiplex PCR, a mixture combining 60 forward primers for TCR Vbeta segments and 13 reverse primers for TCR Jbeta segments was used. TCRdb stores this immuneACCESS table with in-frame sequences only. Part of the clones is absent; in the studies checked, under half of the shortfall reflects unresolved V genes, and no reason is known for the rest. The sample table holds about 140,000 clones, of which about 75% were seen once. The ten biggest clones cover almost 4% of the sample. The sequencing input was PBMCs. The receptors shown here come from a man between 18 and 35 years old in good health and CMV-seronegative.

The chain employs TRBV29-1 and TRBJ2-7, with D unclear. The V and J ends lost 6 bases and 5 bases respectively, with 11 bases between them. Germline V gene sequence: CDR1 SQVTM, CDR2 ANQGSEA. There are 11 residues in the CDR3. CDR3 sequence reads: CSVPWADEQYF. In nucleotides, the CDR3 is TGCAGCGTACCGTGGGCCGACGAGCAGTACTTC.

V usage is TRBV27 and J usage is TRBJ2-2, with 8 positions matching TRBD2. From germline, CDR1 is MNHEY and CDR2 SMNVEV (reference sequence). The CDR3 has 15 amino acids. J was trimmed by 1 base and V by 5 bases; bases with no gene match: 3. The CDR3 protein is CASSVLAVNTGELFF. DNA for the CDR3: TGTGCCAGCAGTGTACTAGCGGTGAACACCGGGGAGCTGTTTTTT.

This rearrangement joins TRBV2 to TRBJ1-1; D not certain. Looked up from germline, CDR1 is SNHLY and CDR2 is FYNNEI. Trimming stripped 6 bases from V and 3 bases from J, with 14 bases between. The CDR3 runs to 14 residues. This chain's CDR3 is CASRTAAPDTEAFF. DNA for the CDR3: TGTGCCAGCAGAACGGCGGCACCGGACACTGAAGCTTTCTTT.

This clone was counted a few times. This chain connects TRBV5-1 to TRBJ2-3, with a tentative D call TRBD2 (6 bases). The CDR3 spans 18 residues. Germline-derived CDR1 and CDR2 are SGHRS and YFSETQ. V was pared by 0 bases and J by 1 base, with 18 bases between. The CDR3 DNA sequence: TGCGCCAGCAGCTTGGCCCTTATCACGGGAGTGGGCACAGATACGCAGTATTTT. Protein product: CASSLALITGVGTDTQYF.

The chain couples TRBV28 to TRBJ1-5; 8 nucleotides match TRBD1. The ends lost 5 bases at V and 2 bases at J; junction bases unmatched: 5. Germline V gives CDR1 MDHEN, CDR2 SYDVKM. This CDR3 has 15 residues. The CDR3 protein is CASSPVGQGNQPQHF. CDR3 sequence (DNA): TGTGCCAGCAGTCCCGTGGGACAGGGCAATCAGCCCCAGCATTTT.

The rearrangement links TRBV5-1 to TRBJ1-1, with a possible D match to TRBD1 (5 bases). CDR3 length equals 18 residues. Trimming shortened V by 0 bases and J by 0 bases, and 18 bases separated the two germline ends. Germline CDR1 reads SGHRS; CDR2 reads YFSETQ. The CDR3 coding sequence is TGCGCCAGCAGCTTGGCCGAGGAGGCGGGGACCATGAACACTGAAGCTTTCTTT. Translation: CASSLAEEAGTMNTEAFF.

The chain is built from TRBV29-1 and TRBJ1-3; 9 bases agree with TRBD1. The CDR3 is made up of 15 amino acids. Losses at the gene ends were 6 bases for V and 3 bases for J; bases not matched to a gene: 9. Germline-derived CDR1 and CDR2 are SQVTM and ANQGSEA. In DNA form, the CDR3 reads TGCAGCGTGCCGGGACAGGGAGGGGGTGGAAACACCATATATTTT. Translation gives CSVPGQGGGGNTIYF.

The CDR3 DNA follows: TGTGCCAGCAGCTTAGGGAGGGATCAGCCCCAGCATTTT. Protein product: CASSLGRDQPQHF. V is TRBV7-2 and J is TRBJ1-5; no clear D gene. This CDR3 contains 13 residues. CDR1 and CDR2 (germline): SGHTA, FQGNSA. The germline V and J ends were trimmed by 1 base and 5 bases, with 6 bases remaining between them. The full variable domain, with the rest looked up from reference TRBV7-2 and TRBJ1-5, is GAGVSQSPSNKVTEKGKDVELRCDPISGHTALYWYRQSLGQGLEFLIYFQGNSAPDKSGLPSDRFSAERTGGSVSTLTIQRTQQEDSAVYLCASSLGRDQPQHFGDGTRLSIL.